This passage covers 23 T cell receptor beta chains from one sample sequenced in a study of cytomegalovirus exposure and HLA in healthy donors. Generated by immunoSEQ multiplex PCR, the TCRdb table keeps only in-frame clones and is missing some. This sample has over 150,000 clones, with approximately 96% found just once. The material sequenced was PBMCs. All receptors come from a woman in her late teens or twenties in good health and CMV-seronegative.

In nucleotides, the CDR3 is TGTGCCTGCAAATCCCGGACAGGGGGTGGAGCGGGGGGCCTTATTTGTCGCAATGAGCAGTTCTTC. It translates to CACKSRTGGGAGGLICRNEQFF. The V call is TRBV9, the J call TRBJ2-1, with D possibly matching TRBD1 (10 bases). Trimming took off 10 bases at V and 6 bases at J, with 44 bases between the two ends. The germline gives CDR1 SGDLS, CDR2 YYNGEE. CDR3 length: 22 residues.

V and J are TRBV4-3 and TRBJ1-6; D is possibly TRBD1 (6 bases). From germline, CDR1 is LGHNA and CDR2 YSLEER. The V gene lost 6 bases and the J gene lost 8 bases, with 11 bases spanning the gap. The CDR3 is 13 amino acids. CDR3 loop: CASRLQGDSPLHF. CDR3 DNA: TGCGCCAGCAGATTACAGGGTGATTCACCCCTCCACTTT.

V gene TRBV20-1 combines with J gene TRBJ1-2; D unresolved. The CDR3 totals 11 residues. Trimming removed 4 bases at V and 1 base at J, with 4 bases between. Germline V CDR1 and CDR2: DFQATT, SNEGSKA (reference sequence). This CDR3 is CSANYNYGYTF. In nucleotides, the CDR3 is TGCAGTGCTAACTATAACTATGGCTACACCTTC.

This clone is a singleton in its sample. The CDR3 loop reads CASSQESWGSGGEETQYF. The CDR3 DNA sequence: TGTGCCAGCAGCCAAGAATCCTGGGGTAGCGGGGGGGAAGAGACCCAGTACTTC. The chain employs TRBV4-2 and TRBJ2-5, with TRBD2 identical over 11 bases. This CDR3 contains 18 residues. J gave up 3 bases and V 0 bases, and 9 bases lay outside the gene matches. The germline V gene has CDR1 LGHNA and CDR2 YNFKEQ.

This clone was recorded only once. The rearrangement uses TRBV18 and TRBJ1-1; 11 bases are shared with TRBD1. The CDR3 length is 15 residues. V gave up 4 bases and J gave up 8 bases; unmatched junction bases: 9. Germline loops: CDR1 KGHSH, CDR2 LQKENI. CDR3 DNA sequence: TGTGCCAGCTCACGGACAGGGGGCGACGGAACCGAAGCTTTCTTT. Amino acids: CASSRTGGDGTEAFF.

The J gene is TRBJ1-5, the V gene TRBV7-8, with 8 bases that match TRBD1. The CDR3 extends over 16 amino acids. V shed 6 bases, J shed 3 bases, and the junction held 10 bases outside the gene matches. Per the germline V gene, CDR1 is SGHVS and CDR2 is FQNEAQ. This CDR3 is CASRYRGRKVNQPQHF. CDR3 in DNA: TGTGCCAGCAGATACAGGGGGAGGAAGGTCAATCAGCCCCAGCATTTT.

This chain uses TRBV4-1 with TRBJ2-5, with D tentatively TRBD1 (6 bases). The CDR3 sequence is 14 residues long. Germline CDR1 and CDR2: MGHRA and YSYEKL. The V end lost 0 bases, the J end lost 2 bases, and 7 bases lay between the germline ends. CDR3 DNA sequence: TGCGCCAGCAGCCAAGAAACAGGGCAAGAGACCCAGTACTTC. As protein: CASSQETGQETQYF.

The chain links TRBV2 to TRBJ1-2, with D possibly TRBD1 on 6 matching bases. Deletions cut 6 bases from V and 4 bases from J, with 15 bases between. Germline CDR1 reads SNHLY; CDR2 reads FYNNEI. The CDR3 is 14 residues long. This chain's CDR3 is CASSPDSEVYGYTF. CDR3 nucleotides: TGTGCCAGCAGCCCGGACAGTGAAGTCTATGGCTACACCTTC.

V usage is TRBV10-1 and J usage is TRBJ2-7; 9 nucleotides line up with TRBD2. Trimming at V came to 7 bases and at J to 0 bases, leaving 10 bases not matched to a gene. Germline assignment: CDR1 WNHNN and CDR2 SYGVQD (reference sequence). The CDR3 is 16 residues long. This chain's CDR3 is CASIWRGGSSSYEQYF. The CDR3 region has the DNA TGCGCCAGCATCTGGCGGGGGGGCTCTAGCTCCTACGAGCAGTACTTC.

The chain employs TRBV27 and TRBJ2-2; 9 nucleotides agree with TRBD2. J lost 2 bases, V lost 7 bases, and 8 bases had no gene match. Germline CDR1 and CDR2: MNHEY and SMNVEV (reference sequence). This CDR3 spans 16 amino acids. The CDR3 here is CASTGWTSVNTGELFF. CDR3 nucleotides: TGTGCCAGCACAGGGTGGACTAGCGTTAACACCGGGGAGCTGTTTTTT.

This clone has ten or more counts. The V gene is TRBV9, the J gene TRBJ1-6, with D perhaps matching TRBD1 (6 bases). CDR3 length: 15 amino acids. The V end was cut by 3 bases, the J end by 7 bases, with 14 bases between. Germline CDR1 is SGDLS and CDR2 is YYNGEE. CDR3 sequence (DNA): TGTGCCAGCAGCGAGGGGGGGCAGTTGAATTCACCCCTCCACTTT. Translation gives CASSEGGQLNSPLHF. The full variable domain, completed using reference TRBV9 and TRBJ1-6, is DSGVTQTPKHLITATGQRVTLRCSPRSGDLSVYWYQQSLDQGLQFLIQYYNGEERAKGNILERFSAQQFPDLHSELNLSSLELGDSALYFCASSEGGQLNSPLHFGNGTRLTVT.

The V gene is TRBV6-5, the J gene TRBJ1-3; TRBD1 is a possible D gene (5 bases). The CDR3 sequence is 15 residues long. The germline CDR1 and CDR2 sequences are MNHEY and SVGAGI. The ends were cut back, 4 bases at V and 0 bases at J, with 10 bases in the middle. The CDR3: CASSFDSSSGNTIYF. The CDR3 bases are TGTGCCAGCAGTTTTGACAGTTCCTCTGGAAACACCATATATTTT.

The V call is TRBV4-1, the J call TRBJ1-3; D gene unclear. The germline CDR1 and CDR2 sequences are MGHRA and YSYEKL. The CDR3 sequence is 15 residues long. V was clipped by 4 bases and J by 0 bases, with 10 bases between them. CDR3 sequence (DNA): TGCGCCAGCAGCCCAAGTCGGAGCTCTGGAAACACCATATATTTT. Translating gives CASSPSRSSGNTIYF.

The CDR3 sequence: CATSKGSGVNTEAFF. For the CDR3, the DNA is TGTGCCACCAGCAAAGGTTCAGGGGTAAACACTGAAGCTTTCTTT. The V call is TRBV15, the J call TRBJ1-1; D is perhaps TRBD1 (6 bases). The CDR3 totals 15 residues. CDR1 LNHNV and CDR2 YYDKDF come from the germline V gene (reference sequence). V gave up 4 bases and J gave up 2 bases, with 14 bases separating them.

The CDR3 bases are TGTGCCAGCAGCCCGGGCACTAGCGGGTCTAGCACAGATACGCAGTATTTT. As protein: CASSPGTSGSSTDTQYF. The rearrangement joins TRBV5-4 to TRBJ2-3; TRBD2 aligns across 9 bases. This CDR3 contains 17 residues. Germline trimming cut 4 bases from V and 0 bases from J; bases unmatched to any gene: 9. Germline V gene lookup returns CDR1 SGHNT and CDR2 YYREEE (reference sequence). Supplemented by reference TRBV5-4 and TRBJ2-3, the full variable domain reads ETGVTQSPTHLIKTRGQQVTLRCSSQSGHNTVSWYQQALGQGPQFIFQYYREEENGRGNFPPRFSGLQFPNYSSELNVNALELDDSALYLCASSPGTSGSSTDTQYFGPGTRLTVL.

This clone showed up just a few times. The CDR3 spells CSVEDPNRHSGYTF. The CDR3 DNA reads TGCAGCGTTGAAGATCCCAACAGGCATAGCGGCTACACCTTC. V is TRBV29-1 and J is TRBJ1-2; a possible D gene is TRBD1 (5 bases). The CDR3 is 14 residues long. V shed 0 bases and J shed 8 bases, with 16 bases lying between them. Germline V CDR1 and CDR2: SQVTM, ANQGSEA.

This rearrangement joins TRBV5-1 to TRBJ2-5; TRBD1 agrees at 8 bases. This CDR3 has 13 residues. Trimming at V came to 4 bases and at J to 5 bases, leaving 4 bases not matched to a gene. CDR1 and CDR2 from the germline V gene are SGHRS and YFSETQ. This chain's CDR3 is CASSPDRAETQYF. The CDR3 coding sequence is TGCGCCAGCAGCCCGGACAGGGCGGAGACCCAGTACTTC.

The chain carries TRBV15 and TRBJ2-3; TRBD2 matches at 7 bases. This CDR3 region has 16 residues. Trimming took 0 bases from V and 3 from J; bases not matched to a gene: 6. From germline, CDR1 is LNHNV and CDR2 YYDKDF (reference sequence). The CDR3 DNA sequence: TGTGCCACCAGCAGAGAACGACTAGCCCTAACAGATACGCAGTATTTT. Protein product: CATSRERLALTDTQYF.

The genes are TRBV9 and TRBJ1-6, with D maybe TRBD1 (6 bases). This CDR3 has 15 residues. Germline V CDR1 and CDR2: SGDLS, YYNGEE. Trimming pared 4 bases from V and 6 bases from J, leaving 14 bases between. The CDR3 DNA is TGTGCCAGCAGCAAACAGGGTCGGGCTAATTCACCCCTCCACTTT. This gives the protein CASSKQGRANSPLHF.

The rearrangement links TRBV7-9 to TRBJ2-1, with TRBD1 matching over 7 bases. Germline trimming cut 5 bases from V and 5 bases from J; bases unmatched to any gene: 9. CDR3 length equals 15 residues. Germline values: CDR1 SEHNR, CDR2 FQNEAQ (reference sequence). CDR3 protein: CASSPLGQADNEQFF. CDR3 nucleotide sequence: TGTGCCAGCAGCCCGCTCGGACAGGCCGACAATGAGCAGTTCTTC.

V and J are TRBV27 and TRBJ2-1, with 7 bases matching TRBD1. CDR1 and CDR2 (germline): MNHEY, SMNVEV (reference sequence). This CDR3 region has 14 residues. V shed 8 bases, J shed 4 bases, and the junction held 8 bases outside the gene matches. CDR3 residues: CASATWDRYNEQFF. As DNA, the CDR3 is TGTGCCAGCGCAACGTGGGACAGATACAATGAGCAGTTCTTC.

The chain combines TRBV6-4 with TRBJ1-5; 8 positions match TRBD1. The trim removed 5 bases at V and 7 bases at J, leaving 4 bases unmatched. The germline CDR1 and CDR2 sequences are MRHNA and SNTAGT. This CDR3 contains 13 residues. The CDR3 nucleotides are TGTGCCAGCAGTTACAGGGGGAACCAGCCCCAGCATTTT. Its translation is CASSYRGNQPQHF.

This chain links TRBV7-9 with TRBJ1-5; possibly TRBD1 for D (6 bases). CDR3 length equals 14 residues. The V gene lost 3 bases and the J gene lost 10 bases, with 16 bases spanning the gap. Per the germline V gene, CDR1 is SEHNR and CDR2 is FQNEAQ (reference sequence). CDR3 protein: CASSFGQRNSPQHF. CDR3 in DNA: TGTGCCAGCAGCTTCGGACAGAGAAATAGCCCCCAGCATTTT.